The present entry profiles one T cell receptor (beta chain) with its context. Its cognate antigen has yet to be identified. Base-call qualities are not available, and no considerably larger clone is one nucleotide away. Receptor libraries were prepared by PCR. At the Johns Hopkins FTIC core, DNA from the cultured CD4+ T cells underwent TCR sequencing with the Oncomine TCR Beta short-read assay. Genomic DNA was extracted from the cultured CD4+ T cells with the QIAamp micro DNA kit. The Oncomine TCR Beta libraries from cultured CD4+ T cells were pooled using unique dual indexes and then sequenced on an Illumina iSeq 100. Per the authors' processing: Non-productive sequences were removed, and CDR3s that did not start with C, did not end with F or W, or were shorter than 7 amino acids were discarded. The MANAFEST web application identified antigen-specific clonotypes by comparing peptide-stimulated wells against reference wells and other culture wells. Positive clones required FDR below 0.05, an odds ratio above 5, and productive frequency above 0.1% in at least two of three replicate wells. A clonotype counted as cross-reactive if it showed significant expansion both in the SARS-CoV-2 spike wells and in at least one common cold coronavirus spike condition. Using R version 3.6.1, CDR3 homology was evaluated through Levenshtein distances (stringdist) along with unrooted phylogenetic trees (ape). In TCRdb, the public reads were trimmed at Q25 with fastp and aligned with MiXCR, with productive beta chains retained. CDR3 protein sequences are deduplicated, and each keeps its most common genes and DNA. The V and J calls come from TCRdb's annotation, not from the publication. The sample records 6,000 to 6,500 distinct CDR3 sequences, roughly three quarters of which are singletons. The ten largest clones represent 15% to 20% of the sample.

This sample stems from a study of vaccination and CD4 T cells after COVID-19 (dated by TCRdb to between 2021 and 2024). For the wider study: Every convalescent patient had a positive nasal swab PCR test for SARS-CoV-2, with mild disease in 8 to 10 patients and severe disease in one. The convalescent cohort included six males and four females, with two Hispanic individuals, seven Caucasians, two Asians and one multiracial person. Each participant got two doses of either the Pfizer-BioNTech BNT162b2 vaccine (n=8) or the Moderna mRNA-1273 vaccine (n=2). Post-COVID blood samples from convalescent patients were collected a median of about 110 days after diagnosis, with a range of 35 to 161 days. Post-vaccine blood samples were collected a median of 72 days after the second vaccine dose, ranging from roughly 13 to 250 days. Overlapping spike peptide pools from SARS-CoV-2 and from the common cold coronaviruses HCoV-NL63, HCoV-OC43 and HCoV-229E were used as culture stimuli. Control cultures received a CEFX viral epitope pool as the positive control, an HIV-1 Nef peptide pool as the negative control, or no peptide. The spike-specific CD4+ TCR repertoire was compared before and after mRNA vaccination in approximately ten COVID-19 convalescent patients and a handful of infection-naive healthy vaccine recipients. What the research found in general, with its limitations: In convalescent patients, a median around 90% of post-vaccine SARS-CoV-2-reactive clones were detected only after vaccination, suggesting vaccine-specific priming. Of the vaccine-specific clones found in convalescent patients, nearly all (304 of 307) were mono-reactive for SARS-CoV-2 spike instead of being cross-reactive with common cold coronaviruses. The number of convalescent patients in the study was relatively small, and the study did not examine early timepoints following natural infection. The median number of SARS-CoV-2-reactive clonotypes rose from 20 to 25 after infection to 30 to 45 after vaccination, but the change was not significant.

Sequences MNHNS (CDR1) and SASEGT (CDR2) are obtained from the germline V gene. V is cut by 6 bases and J by 0 bases, and the space between the germline ends is 15 bases. The CDR3 spans 16 residues, from the cysteine through the phenylalanine. Of all the DNA, just the CDR3 is kept, 48 bases in frame from base 1. The treatment or condition label, as the study defines it: roughly nine-day PBMC culture with coronavirus spike peptide pools or control peptides (ViraFEST assay). The ViraFEST assay was used in the study, in which antigen-specific T cells were expanded with peptide pools and expanded clonotypes were subsequently identified by TCR sequencing. Positive SARS-CoV-2 PCR tests in the convalescent patients dated from March to December 2020, before Alpha, Beta and Delta variants emerged in the United States. PBMCs were cultured at about 2 million per well in IMDM supplemented with approximately 4.7% human AB serum and 8.5 to 10 IU/ml IL-2, with roughly 9.5 ug/ml peptide pools added. On days 3 and 7, half of the culture medium was replaced with fresh IL-2-containing medium. After less than 12 days of culture, CD4+ T cells were isolated by negative selection using the EasySep CD4+ T cell isolation kit. Ficoll-Paque Plus gradient centrifugation was used to isolate PBMCs from whole blood, and the isolated PBMCs were then either used fresh or cryopreserved at -140C. In general, triplicate wells were set up for every culture condition.

The sequence joins TRBV6-1 to TRBJ1-5, with a tentative D gene TRBD1 over 6 matching bases. The sequenced sample was CD4+ T cells from blood, cultured in vitro. The source is a human donor who had recovered from COVID-19. The CDR3 amino acid sequence is: CASRQDSLDSNQPQHF. The nucleotide sequence is TGTGCCAGCAGACAGGACAGTCTGGATAGCAATCAGCCCCAGCATTTT.